A selection of T cell receptor beta chains follows, all from one sample in a study of blood T cell repertoires in COVID-19. This table comes from immunoSEQ multiplex PCR, and its TCRdb copy is limited to in-frame clones, with some not included. The sample carries 150,000 to 200,000 clones, around 84% recorded once. Sequencing was done on a sample of peripheral blood. These receptors all stem from a woman aged 70-85 years with COVID-19, enrolled during active disease. Both conserved end residues are part of each CDR3. A D gene is named only where the DNA matches it firmly. Size is omitted from some rows. Given values are once, few, many or a class for expanded clones.

clone_size	d_call	v_call	cdr3_length	j_call	cdr3_aa	cdr3_nt
.	.	TRBV7-9	19	TRBJ1-5	CASSSTGPLRTLSNQPQHF	TGTGCCAGCAGCTCGACAGGTCCTCTTCGGACCCTTAGCAATCAGCCCCAGCATTTT
.	.	TRBV28	12	TRBJ1-5	CASSLLRGPQHF	TGTGCCAGCAGTTTACTCAGGGGGCCCCAGCATTTT
.	TRBD2	TRBV27	15	TRBJ2-1	CASSLSPGGPNEQFF	TGTGCCAGCAGTTTATCCCCGGGGGGGCCCAATGAGCAGTTCTTC
.	.	TRBV27	14	TRBJ1-1	CASSPDRPNTEAFF	TGTGCCAGCAGCCCGGACAGACCGAACACTGAAGCTTTCTTT
.	.	TRBV21-1	13	TRBJ1-4	CASPGQTNEKLFF	TGTGCCAGCCCCGGACAGACTAATGAAAAACTGTTTTTT
.	.	TRBV19	14	TRBJ1-2	CASSIQGANYGYTF	TGTGCCAGTAGTATACAGGGTGCGAACTATGGCTACACCTTC
.	.	TRBV18	15	TRBJ1-3	CASSPRKGAGNTIYF	TGTGCCAGCTCACCAAGAAAGGGAGCCGGAAACACCATATATTTT
few	TRBD1	TRBV6-5	15	TRBJ1-5	CASSAGQGAYQPQHF	TGTGCCAGCAGCGCCGGACAGGGGGCCTATCAGCCCCAGCATTTT
.	.	TRBV7-2	15	TRBJ2-5	CASSMVSGRAETQYF	TGTGCCAGCAGCATGGTGAGCGGGCGGGCTGAGACCCAGTACTTC
many	.	TRBV18	14	TRBJ1-1	CASSPPRANTEAFF	TGTGCCAGCTCACCACCCCGCGCGAACACTGAAGCTTTCTTT
.	TRBD2	TRBV7-9	18	TRBJ2-3	CASSLISPGLAGSDTQYF	TGTGCCAGCAGCTTAATCTCCCCGGGACTAGCGGGATCCGATACGCAGTATTTT
.	TRBD1	TRBV28	15	TRBJ1-5	CASSSPTGMDQPQHF	TGTGCCAGCAGCTCCCCGACAGGGATGGACCAGCCCCAGCATTTT
.	.	TRBV15	18	TRBJ1-1	CATSRDRQSVRVGTEAFF	TGTGCCACCAGCAGAGACCGACAGTCTGTTAGGGTGGGCACTGAAGCTTTCTTT
.	.	TRBV19	15	TRBJ1-2	CASSTTGEANYGYTF	TGTGCCAGTAGTACCACAGGTGAAGCTAACTATGGCTACACCTTC
.	.	TRBV10-2	13	TRBJ1-5	CASTVTANQPQHF	TGCGCCAGCACAGTAACAGCTAATCAGCCCCAGCATTTT
.	TRBD1	TRBV18	16	TRBJ1-6	CASSPGQGGLNSPLHF	TGTGCCAGCTCACCCGGACAGGGTGGGCTCAATTCACCCCTCCACTTT
.	TRBD1	TRBV19	15	TRBJ1-5	CASSIMDRDNQPQHF	TGTGCCAGTAGTATCATGGACAGGGACAATCAGCCCCAGCATTTT
.	TRBD1	TRBV24-1	13	TRBJ1-5	CATSGQGTQPQHF	TGTGCCACCAGTGGACAGGGAACTCAGCCCCAGCATTTT
.	.	TRBV5-8	14	TRBJ2-7	CASSPVRSSYEQYF	TGTGCCAGCAGCCCCGTTAGGAGCTCCTACGAGCAGTACTTC
.	TRBD1	TRBV5-6	15	TRBJ1-5	CASSSRGRDYQPQHF	TGTGCCAGCAGTTCCAGGGGGAGAGATTATCAGCCCCAGCATTTT
.	.	TRBV29-1	13	TRBJ1-4	CSVVRGTNEKLFF	TGCAGCGTTGTAAGGGGGACTAATGAAAAACTGTTTTTT
.	.	TRBV5-6	12	TRBJ1-5	CASSFSGKPQHF	TGTGCCAGCAGCTTTAGCGGGAAGCCCCAGCATTTT
.	.	TRBV19	15	TRBJ1-3	CASSPGYRAEATIYF	TGTGCCAGTAGTCCGGGCTACAGGGCCGAGGCGACCATATATTTT
.	TRBD1	TRBV5-1	15	TRBJ2-1	CASSEPGQGSNEQFF	TGCGCCAGCAGCGAACCGGGACAGGGTAGCAATGAGCAGTTCTTC
.	TRBD1	TRBV30	14	TRBJ2-5	CAWGGQAERETQYF	TGTGCCTGGGGGGGACAGGCGGAGAGGGAGACCCAGTACTTC
.	.	TRBV28	11	TRBJ1-2	CASRLEYGYTF	TGTGCCAGCAGGTTAGAGTATGGCTACACCTTC
.	TRBD2	TRBV5-4	16	TRBJ2-3	CASSPRLAGGTDTQYF	TGTGCCAGCAGCCCTAGACTAGCGGGGGGGACAGATACGCAGTATTTT
.	TRBD2	TRBV5-1	16	TRBJ2-2	CASSLAGSGGVGELFF	TGCGCCAGCAGCTTGGCCGGTTCGGGAGGGGTCGGGGAGCTGTTTTTT
.	.	TRBV7-9	16	TRBJ2-1	CASSLVCAKRVNEQFF	TGTGCCAGCAGCTTAGTTTGCGCGAAACGGGTGAATGAGCAGTTCTTC
.	TRBD2	TRBV7-2	14	TRBJ2-5	CASSFLAGEATQYF	TGTGCCAGCAGCTTTTTGGCGGGAGAGGCCACCCAGTACTTC
.	.	TRBV24-1	13	TRBJ2-3	CASQHPGTDTQYF	TGTGCCTCCCAACATCCTGGCACAGATACGCAGTATTTT
.	.	TRBV19	13	TRBJ1-2	CASSPDRTYGYTF	TGTGCCAGTAGTCCTGACAGGACCTATGGCTACACCTTC
.	TRBD2	TRBV19	16	TRBJ2-5	CASSPRTSGYQETQYF	TGTGCCAGTAGCCCACGGACTAGCGGATACCAAGAGACCCAGTACTTC
.	.	TRBV5-5	14	TRBJ1-1	CASSLARANTEAFF	TGTGCCAGCAGCTTGGCCAGGGCGAACACTGAAGCTTTCTTT
.	.	TRBV6-5	14	TRBJ1-2	CASSYSRLNYGYTF	TGTGCCAGCAGTTACAGCCGACTTAACTATGGCTACACCTTC
.	TRBD2	TRBV2	16	TRBJ2-2	CASSEEAGETTGELFF	TGTGCCAGCAGTGAAGAAGCGGGAGAGACCACCGGGGAGCTGTTTTTT
.	TRBD1	TRBV11-2	15	TRBJ2-7	CASSQDRVSRNEQYF	TGTGCCAGCAGCCAGGACAGGGTTTCCCGGAACGAGCAGTACTTC
.	TRBD1	TRBV24-1	17	TRBJ1-5	CATSDFNPDRVDQPQHF	TGTGCCACCAGTGATTTTAATCCGGACAGGGTAGATCAGCCCCAGCATTTT
few	TRBD2	TRBV5-1	17	TRBJ2-2	CASSGLAGIRRNGELFF	TGCGCCAGCAGTGGGCTAGCGGGAATCCGAAGAAACGGGGAGCTGTTTTTT
.	.	TRBV9	14	TRBJ2-3	CASSGERWGDTQYF	TGTGCCAGCAGCGGGGAGAGGTGGGGAGATACGCAGTATTTT
.	.	TRBV28	15	TRBJ1-2	CASSSPRGSDYGYTF	TGTGCCAGCAGTTCCCCCCGGGGTTCAGACTATGGCTACACCTTC
.	.	TRBV28	15	TRBJ1-2	CASREGLLANYGYTF	TGTGCCAGCAGAGAGGGACTCCTAGCTAACTATGGCTACACCTTC
.	.	TRBV5-5	13	TRBJ1-1	CASSPAGYTEAFF	TGTGCCAGCAGCCCAGCGGGGTACACTGAAGCTTTCTTT
once	TRBD1	TRBV3-1/TRBV3-2	14	TRBJ1-2	CASSQAGTGKGYTF	TGTGCCAGCAGCCAAGCCGGGACAGGGAAAGGCTACACCTTC
once	TRBD2	TRBV11-3	13	TRBJ2-3	CATSTSETDTQYF	TGTGCCACGTCGACTAGCGAGACAGATACGCAGTATTTT
.	.	TRBV3-1/TRBV3-2	17	TRBJ2-6	CASSQEGAVPGANVLTF	TGTGCCAGCAGCCAAGAGGGCGCAGTACCTGGGGCCAACGTCCTGACTTTC
.	TRBD2	TRBV3-1/TRBV3-2	17	TRBJ2-5	CASSQVSSGGLEETQYF	TGTGCCAGCAGCCAAGTATCTAGCGGGGGCTTAGAAGAGACCCAGTACTTC
.	TRBD1	TRBV7-3	17	TRBJ2-2	CASSATRDRAGAGELFF	TGTGCCAGCAGCGCAACACGGGACAGGGCAGGGGCCGGGGAGCTGTTTTTT
.	.	TRBV2	13	TRBJ1-1	CASSVNGGTEAFF	TGTGCCAGCAGCGTAAACGGTGGTACTGAAGCTTTCTTT
.	.	TRBV6-5	14	TRBJ2-5	CASTDYTTQETQYF	TGTGCCAGCACGGACTACACGACCCAAGAGACCCAGTACTTC
.	TRBD2	TRBV30	18	TRBJ2-3	CAWCFGTSGRLDTDTQYF	TGTGCCTGGTGTTTCGGGACTAGCGGGAGGTTGGACACAGATACGCAGTATTTT
.	.	TRBV5-8	15	TRBJ1-5	CASSLRTEVRQPQHF	TGTGCCAGCAGCTTGCGGACAGAGGTGCGTCAGCCCCAGCATTTT
.	.	TRBV27	13	TRBJ2-1	CASSLDLYNEQFF	TGTGCCAGCAGCCTGGACTTATACAATGAGCAGTTCTTC
.	.	TRBV25-1	13	TRBJ1-2	CASSPQGVYGYTF	TGTGCCAGCAGTCCTCAAGGGGTCTATGGCTACACCTTC
.	.	TRBV3-1/TRBV3-2	15	TRBJ1-5	CASSTGRGFNQPQHF	TGTGCCAGCAGCACAGGGAGGGGGTTCAATCAGCCCCAGCATTTT